This TCR beta chain was profiled in a study of Ad26.COV2.S vaccination and SARS-CoV-2 variants. Broader study findings: TCR breadth and depth analyses may have underestimated total T cell responses.

As for treatment: roughly 20 received Ad26.COV2.S at low or high dose, single or two shots; 5 received placebo; per-sample allocation not given. Collection of the samples took place on day 63 after the first injection of vaccine or placebo. Concerning this clone itself: Its target is unknown.

This table comes from immunoSEQ multiplex PCR, and its TCRdb copy is limited to in-frame clones, with some not included. The sample lists 510,000 or so clones, roughly nine tenths occurring once. This CDR3 has 11 residues. From germline, CDR1 is MNHEY and CDR2 SVGAGI. Between the trimmed V and J ends, which lost 6 bases and 6 bases, there was a span of 6 bases. Specimen: peripheral blood, collected in a trial of Ad26.COV2.S vaccine versus placebo. The chain couples TRBV6-5 to TRBJ2-1, with TRBD1 as a possible D gene (6 bases). This clonotype originated in a person between 18 and 65 years old who received the Ad26.COV2.S COVID-19 vaccine or a placebo. DNA of the CDR3: TGTGCCAGCAGGGGGGCCAATGAGCAGTTCTTC. It specifies CASRGANEQFF.